Listed below are T cell receptor beta chains from one sample, sequenced in a study of blood T cells in healthy people across ages. MiXCR was run by TCRdb on the 5' RACE reads, yielding one entry per CDR3 protein. Of 2 million or so distinct CDR3 sequences detected, about 49% appear once; the ten largest clones hold roughly 2.1%. The sample consisted of blood. These receptors all stem from a woman aged 40 to 50 in good health. Both conserved end residues are part of each CDR3. The order of the fields is D gene, J gene, clone size, V gene, CDR3 length, CDR3 protein, CDR3 DNA. A D gene is named only where the DNA matches it firmly. Not every row has a clone size; where given, it reads once, few, many or a size class.

D: .; J: TRBJ1-5; size: .; V: TRBV6-1; length: 13; CDR3: CASSDVRGQPQHF; DNA: TGTGCCAGCAGTGACGTGAGAGGTCAGCCCCAGCATTTT
D: .; J: TRBJ2-5; size: few; V: TRBV5-1; length: 18; CDR3: CASSSQPLHKDYQETQYF; DNA: TGCGCCAGCAGCTCACAACCCCTCCACAAGGACTATCAAGAGACCCAGTACTTC
D: .; J: TRBJ1-5; size: .; V: TRBV6-2/TRBV6-3; length: 14; CDR3: CASNQGISNQPQHF; DNA: TGTGCCAGCAACCAGGGTATTAGCAATCAGCCCCAGCATTTT
D: .; J: TRBJ2-3; size: few; V: TRBV2; length: 13; CDR3: CASSEGVGDTQYF; DNA: TGTGCCAGCAGTGAGGGGGTCGGTGATACGCAGTATTTT
D: .; J: TRBJ2-7; size: .; V: TRBV20-1; length: 15; CDR3: CSAREGASAGREQYF; DNA: TGCAGTGCTAGAGAAGGAGCCTCGGCGGGGAGAGAGCAGTACTTC
D: .; J: TRBJ2-4; size: .; V: TRBV12-3/TRBV12-4; length: 11; CDR3: CASRARNIQYF; DNA: TGTGCCAGCAGGGCACGAAACATTCAGTACTTC
D: .; J: TRBJ2-3; size: .; V: TRBV20-1; length: 13; CDR3: CSAARGATDTQYF; DNA: TGCAGTGCAGCGAGGGGGGCCACAGATACGCAGTATTTT
D: TRBD1; J: TRBJ1-5; size: .; V: TRBV2; length: 15; CDR3: CASSVDRGQNQPQHF; DNA: TGTGCCAGCAGCGTGGACAGGGGGCAAAATCAGCCCCAGCATTTT
D: .; J: TRBJ2-2; size: few; V: TRBV3-1; length: 12; CDR3: CASSQASGELFF; DNA: TGTGCCAGCAGCCAAGCCTCCGGGGAGCTGTTTTTT
D: .; J: TRBJ2-4; size: .; V: TRBV7-2; length: 14; CDR3: CASTLQEEGNLQYF; DNA: TGTGCCAGCACCTTGCAGGAGGAGGGAAACCTTCAGTACTTC
D: .; J: TRBJ2-5; size: .; V: TRBV10-3; length: 12; CDR3: CAIRKDGEEQYF; DNA: TGTGCCATCAGAAAAGACGGGGAAGAGCAGTACTTC
D: .; J: TRBJ2-5; size: .; V: TRBV6-1; length: 16; CDR3: CASGTLPAGNHRTQYF; DNA: TGTGCCAGCGGCACTCTCCCCGCCGGGAACCACCGAACCCAGTACTTC
D: TRBD2; J: TRBJ2-5; size: once; V: TRBV29-1; length: 15; CDR3: CSVTGTSGYQETQYF; DNA: TGCAGCGTGACCGGTACTAGCGGGTACCAAGAGACCCAGTACTTC
D: TRBD2; J: TRBJ2-5; size: .; V: TRBV15; length: 15; CDR3: CATSRERTRGETQYF; DNA: TGTGCCACCAGCAGAGAAAGGACTAGGGGAGAGACCCAGTACTTC
D: .; J: TRBJ2-5; size: .; V: TRBV7-9; length: 16; CDR3: CASSLVGHSAGETQYF; DNA: TGTGCCAGCAGCTTAGTGGGGCACAGCGCCGGGGAGACCCAGTACTTC
D: .; J: TRBJ2-5; size: few; V: TRBV5-6; length: 15; CDR3: CASSSENSKRETQYF; DNA: TGTGCCAGCAGCTCGGAAAATAGCAAGAGAGAGACCCAGTACTTC
D: TRBD1; J: TRBJ2-1; size: .; V: TRBV5-1; length: 14; CDR3: CASSSGQGVDEQFF; DNA: TGCGCCAGCAGCTCCGGACAGGGTGTCGATGAGCAGTTCTTC
D: TRBD1; J: TRBJ2-3; size: .; V: TRBV15; length: 15; CDR3: CATSTLTGGRDTQYF; DNA: TGTGCCACCAGCACTTTGACAGGGGGCAGAGATACGCAGTATTTT
D: .; J: TRBJ2-2; size: .; V: TRBV4-1; length: 18; CDR3: CASSQEASGSANAGELFF; DNA: TGCGCCAGCAGCCAAGAGGCCTCAGGGAGCGCCAACGCCGGGGAGCTGTTTTTT
D: .; J: TRBJ2-1; size: few; V: TRBV3-1; length: 14; CDR3: CASSQAASYNEQFF; DNA: TGTGCCAGCAGCCAGGCTGCGTCCTACAATGAGCAGTTCTTC
D: TRBD1; J: TRBJ2-3; size: few; V: TRBV7-2; length: 16; CDR3: CASSPRLGQGTNTQYF; DNA: TGTGCCAGCAGCCCTCGATTGGGACAGGGCACGAATACGCAGTATTTT
D: TRBD2; J: TRBJ2-5; size: few; V: TRBV12-3/TRBV12-4; length: 15; CDR3: CASRPSGGAVETQYF; DNA: TGTGCCAGCAGACCTAGCGGGGGGGCTGTAGAGACCCAGTACTTC
D: TRBD1; J: TRBJ2-5; size: .; V: TRBV11-2; length: 14; CDR3: CASSLPGQGRSQYF; DNA: TGTGCCAGCAGCTTGCCGGGACAGGGGCGTTCACAGTACTTC
D: .; J: TRBJ2-1; size: .; V: TRBV9; length: 15; CDR3: CASSIVGPGYNEQFF; DNA: TGTGCCAGCAGCATAGTGGGCCCAGGTTACAATGAGCAGTTCTTC
D: .; J: TRBJ2-7; size: .; V: TRBV6-6; length: 16; CDR3: CASSYPPDLGTYEQYF; DNA: TGTGCCAGCAGTTACCCCCCGGACCTGGGAACCTACGAGCAGTACTTC
D: .; J: TRBJ2-5; size: .; V: TRBV28; length: 14; CDR3: CASKRPQLQETQYF; DNA: TGTGCCAGCAAAAGACCGCAGCTCCAAGAGACCCAGTACTTC
D: TRBD1; J: TRBJ1-1; size: .; V: TRBV6-1; length: 15; CDR3: CASSELTGVNTEAFF; DNA: TGTGCCAGCAGTGAATTAACAGGGGTGAACACTGAAGCTTTCTTT
D: TRBD2; J: TRBJ2-7; size: .; V: TRBV29-1; length: 18; CDR3: CSVESVVAGAFSYNEQYF; DNA: TGCAGCGTTGAATCGGTGGTAGCGGGGGCCTTCTCCTACAATGAGCAGTACTTC
D: .; J: TRBJ1-2; size: .; V: TRBV5-5; length: 15; CDR3: CASSLQGPAVDGYTF; DNA: TGTGCCAGCAGCTTACAGGGCCCGGCGGTCGATGGCTACACCTTC
D: .; J: TRBJ2-5; size: .; V: TRBV20-1; length: 12; CDR3: CSAEKNQETQYF; DNA: TGCAGTGCAGAAAAAAACCAAGAGACCCAGTACTTC
D: TRBD1; J: TRBJ1-4; size: few; V: TRBV18; length: 17; CDR3: CASSPTGPTATNEKLFF; DNA: TGTGCCAGCTCACCGACAGGGCCTACTGCAACTAATGAAAAACTGTTTTTT
D: .; J: TRBJ2-3; size: .; V: TRBV7-2; length: 14; CDR3: CASSLTGSTDTRYF; DNA: TGTGCCAGCAGCCTAACAGGAAGCACAGATACGCGGTATTTT
D: TRBD1; J: TRBJ2-3; size: few; V: TRBV6-5; length: 15; CDR3: CASRDRGFSTDTQYF; DNA: TGTGCCAGCAGGGACAGGGGGTTCAGCACAGATACGCAGTATTTT
D: .; J: TRBJ1-2; size: .; V: TRBV3-1; length: 16; CDR3: CASSQDLGGVYYGYTF; DNA: TGTGCCAGCAGCCAAGATTTGGGGGGAGTCTACTATGGCTACACCTTT
D: .; J: TRBJ2-1; size: few; V: TRBV5-1; length: 13; CDR3: CASSLAASNEQFF; DNA: TGCGCCAGCAGCTTGGCTGCCAGCAATGAGCAGTTCTTC
D: .; J: TRBJ2-7; size: few; V: TRBV20-1; length: 13; CDR3: CSASPSVAVEQYF; DNA: TGCAGTGCTAGTCCCAGCGTCGCGGTGGAGCAGTACTTC
D: TRBD1; J: TRBJ1-5; size: .; V: TRBV12-3/TRBV12-4; length: 15; CDR3: CASRPTGGLLQPQHF; DNA: TGTGCCAGCAGACCCACAGGGGGACTGCTTCAGCCCCAGCATTTT
D: .; J: TRBJ2-1; size: .; V: TRBV6-2/TRBV6-3; length: 16; CDR3: CASNPAGKYSYNERFF; DNA: TGTGCCAGCAACCCGGCTGGCAAGTACTCTTACAATGAGCGGTTCTTC
D: TRBD2; J: TRBJ2-5; size: .; V: TRBV10-3; length: 12; CDR3: CAIGAGVETQYF; DNA: TGTGCCATCGGGGCGGGGGTGGAGACCCAGTACTTC
D: .; J: TRBJ2-7; size: .; V: TRBV6-2/TRBV6-3; length: 15; CDR3: CASKAGAHISYEQYF; DNA: TGTGCCAGCAAGGCGGGGGCCCACATAAGTTACGAGCAGTACTTC
D: .; J: TRBJ2-7; size: few; V: TRBV18; length: 14; CDR3: CASSPTRDSYEQYF; DNA: TGTGCCAGCTCACCAACACGGGACTCCTACGAGCAGTACTTC
D: .; J: TRBJ2-7; size: .; V: TRBV2; length: 15; CDR3: CASSDSVTQSYEQYF; DNA: TGTGCCAGCAGTGACTCCGTGACTCAGTCCTACGAGCAGTACTTC
D: .; J: TRBJ2-1; size: few; V: TRBV29-1; length: 12; CDR3: CSAERSGNEQFF; DNA: TGCAGCGCAGAAAGATCCGGGAATGAGCAGTTCTTC
D: .; J: TRBJ2-7; size: .; V: TRBV9; length: 13; CDR3: CASSREPIYEQYF; DNA: TGTGCCAGCAGCCGAGAACCAATCTACGAGCAGTACTTC
D: .; J: TRBJ1-2; size: .; V: TRBV20-1; length: 14; CDR3: CSARALDGTYGYTF; DNA: TGCAGTGCTAGAGCCCTCGACGGCACGTATGGCTACACCTTC
D: .; J: TRBJ1-6; size: .; V: TRBV20-1; length: 20; CDR3: CSARGRSSGGASSYNSPLHF; DNA: TGCAGTGCTAGAGGGCGATCCTCGGGGGGGGCCAGCTCCTATAATTCACCCCTCCACTTT
D: TRBD1; J: TRBJ2-5; size: .; V: TRBV6-6; length: 17; CDR3: CASSPPPGTGSQETQYF; DNA: TGTGCCAGCAGTCCCCCCCCGGGGACAGGTAGCCAAGAGACCCAGTACTTC
D: TRBD1; J: TRBJ1-5; size: .; V: TRBV29-1; length: 13; CDR3: CSVTETGSQPQHF; DNA: TGCAGCGTTACCGAGACAGGGAGTCAGCCCCAGCATTTT
D: .; J: TRBJ1-2; size: .; V: TRBV6-6; length: 14; CDR3: CASSYDPNLEGYTF; DNA: TGTGCCAGCAGTTACGACCCAAATCTGGAAGGCTACACCTTC
D: .; J: TRBJ1-4; size: once; V: TRBV7-9; length: 15; CDR3: CASSRRDNSNEKLFF; DNA: TGTGCCAGCAGCAGAAGGGACAATAGTAATGAAAAACTGTTTTTT